This passage covers 14 T cell receptor beta chains from one sample sequenced in a study of Graves' ophthalmopathy and Graves' hyperthyroidism. Amplified TCR beta CDR3 regions were obtained using RNA transcripts as template. HTBI primers primed a first-round RT-PCR, and a second-round multiplex PCR followed. In TCRdb, the multiplex PCR reads were re-called with MiXCR into one record per CDR3 protein. The profile shows more than 300,000 distinct CDR3 sequences, about 15% of them singletons. The material sequenced was peripheral blood. These receptors were taken from an adult woman with stable Graves' hyperthyroidism.

A few counts support this clonotype. This chain connects TRBV25-1 to TRBJ2-6; tentative D call: TRBD1 (6 bases). Germline CDR1 reads MGHDK; CDR2 reads SYGVNS. CDR3 length equals 15 residues. The germline V and J ends were trimmed by 4 bases and 4 bases, with 11 bases remaining between them. The CDR3 loop reads CASSAGVEGANVLTF. The CDR3 nucleotides are TGTGCCAGCAGTGCAGGGGTGGAAGGGGCCAACGTCCTGACTTTC.

This clonotype was seen many times. The V gene is TRBV6-1, the J gene TRBJ2-7; TRBD2 aligns across 9 bases. The CDR3 contains 13 residues. V was clipped by 6 bases and J by 2 bases; unmatched bases: 2. Germline assignment: CDR1 MNHNS and CDR2 SASEGT. In nucleotides, the CDR3 is TGTGCCAGCAGGGCTAGCGGGACCTACGAGCAGTACTTC. The encoded protein is CASRASGTYEQYF.

This clonotype was observed at least ten times. The chain carries TRBV6-2 or TRBV6-3 and TRBJ2-7; tentatively, D is TRBD2 (5 bases). The CDR3 sequence is 16 residues long. V shed 6 bases and J shed 3 bases, with 21 bases lying between them. Germline assignment: CDR1 MNHEY and CDR2 SVGEGT. The CDR3, as DNA: TGTGCCAGCAGCCCATTCGACTCCGGGATAGTCTACGAGCAGTACTTC. Its protein product is CASSPFDSGIVYEQYF.

This clonotype came up many times. J is TRBJ2-7 and V is TRBV6-2 or TRBV6-3; 9 nucleotides align to TRBD1. Germline assignment: CDR1 MNHEY and CDR2 SVGEGT. Trimming at V came to 4 bases and at J to 12 bases, leaving 10 bases not matched to a gene. The CDR3 has 13 residues. CDR3: CASSSAGTGYPYF. The CDR3 DNA is TGTGCCAGCAGTTCCGCCGGGACAGGGTACCCGTACTTC.

This clonotype appeared many times. CDR3 nucleotides: TGTGCCAGCAGTTACTCGATAGTTCAAGAGACCCAGTACTTC. This sequence encodes CASSYSIVQETQYF. The chain links TRBV6-5 to TRBJ2-5; D is uncertain. Trimming stripped 0 bases from V and 2 bases from J, with 7 bases between. The CDR3 runs 14 residues. Germline values: CDR1 MNHEY, CDR2 SVGAGI.

This clonotype turned up a few times. The chain couples TRBV6-1 to TRBJ2-5, with 7 positions matching TRBD1. The germline gives CDR1 MNHNS, CDR2 SASEGT. The junction had 12 bases not matched to a gene; V was cut back by 11 bases and J by 0 bases. CDR3 size: 15 residues. In nucleotides, the CDR3 is TGTGCCGTCGGGACAGCAAAACTGTACCAAGAGACCCAGTACTTC. As protein: CAVGTAKLYQETQYF.

There are many counts of this clonotype. The chain recombines TRBV24-1 with TRBJ2-5, with a tentative D call TRBD2 (6 bases). Germline V CDR1 and CDR2: KGHDR, SFDVKD. This CDR3 comprises 16 residues. Trimming removed 4 bases from V and 5 bases from J, with 19 bases in between. The CDR3 here is CATSDPSTGGTETQYF. In DNA form, the CDR3 reads TGTGCCACCAGTGACCCCAGTACTGGCGGGACGGAGACCCAGTACTTC.

Many counts were recorded for this clonotype. V and J are TRBV12-3 or TRBV12-4 and TRBJ1-1; the D is unclear. Trimming pared 6 bases from V and 4 bases from J, leaving 15 bases between. The CDR3 has 14 amino acids. CDR3 amino acids: CASSPDGVATEAFF. CDR3 DNA sequence: TGTGCCAGCAGCCCCGACGGGGTAGCCACTGAAGCTTTCTTT.

This clonotype has at least ten counts. The chain is built from TRBV6-1 and TRBJ2-7; D unresolved. Per the germline V gene, CDR1 is MNHNS and CDR2 is SASEGT. V lost 2 bases and J 1 base, leaving 6 bases between the germline ends. The CDR3 spans 13 residues. The CDR3, as DNA: TGTGCCAGCAGTGAATCGGTGTCCTACGAGCAGTACTTC. Translating gives CASSESVSYEQYF.

This clonotype was observed many times. The chain has TRBV11-2 and TRBJ2-7; D uncertain. Trimming removed 3 bases from V and 7 bases from J, with 10 bases in between. In germline, CDR1 is SGHAT, CDR2 FQNNGV. The CDR3 extends over 12 amino acids. The CDR3 region is CASSFNTGEQYF. For the CDR3, the DNA is TGTGCCAGCAGCTTTAACACGGGTGAGCAGTACTTC.

In its sample, this clonotype was seen once. The rearrangement joins TRBV7-2 to TRBJ2-5, with TRBD2 matching 7 bases. Germline trimming cut 6 bases from V and 4 bases from J; bases unmatched to any gene: 14. Germline V CDR1 and CDR2: SGHTA, FQGNSA. CDR3 size: 16 residues. Here the CDR3 DNA reads TGTGCCAGCAGTCGCGACTCCAGCGGGGTGCCAGAGACCCAGTACTTC. Protein: CASSRDSSGVPETQYF. Together with reference TRBV7-2 and TRBJ2-5, the CDR3 gives the full variable domain: GAGVSQSPSNKVTEKGKDVELRCDPISGHTALYWYRQSLGQGLEFLIYFQGNSAPDKSGLPSDRFSAERTGGSVSTLTIQRTQQEDSAVYLCASSRDSSGVPETQYFGPGTRLLVL.

This clonotype was counted at least ten times. The rearrangement joins TRBV12-3 or TRBV12-4 to TRBJ2-7; 7 bases fit TRBD1. V lost 1 base, J lost 6 bases, and 3 bases stayed unmatched. The CDR3 has 13 residues. CDR3 bases: TGTGCCAGCAGTTTAGAGACAGGGAGCGAGCAGTACTTC. Translated: CASSLETGSEQYF.

This clonotype was observed many times. The chain combines TRBV28 with TRBJ1-2; 7 bases are shared with TRBD1. The germline CDR1 and CDR2 sequences are MDHEN and SYDVKM. The CDR3 contains 19 residues. V gave up 2 bases and J gave up 1 base; unmatched junction bases: 16. As DNA, the CDR3 is TGTGCCAGCAGTTTACCCACTTACACGGACAGGCCCTTTAACTATGGCTACACCTTC. This encodes CASSLPTYTDRPFNYGYTF.

This clonotype came up many times. This sequence joins TRBV6-5 and TRBJ1-2; D remains unclear. The length of the CDR3 is 12 residues. Trimming took 7 bases from V and 2 from J, leaving 8 bases between them. Germline V lookup: CDR1 MNHEY, CDR2 SVGAGI. The CDR3 reads CASNSPNYGYTF. The CDR3 DNA reads TGTGCCAGCAACAGCCCAAACTATGGCTACACCTTC.